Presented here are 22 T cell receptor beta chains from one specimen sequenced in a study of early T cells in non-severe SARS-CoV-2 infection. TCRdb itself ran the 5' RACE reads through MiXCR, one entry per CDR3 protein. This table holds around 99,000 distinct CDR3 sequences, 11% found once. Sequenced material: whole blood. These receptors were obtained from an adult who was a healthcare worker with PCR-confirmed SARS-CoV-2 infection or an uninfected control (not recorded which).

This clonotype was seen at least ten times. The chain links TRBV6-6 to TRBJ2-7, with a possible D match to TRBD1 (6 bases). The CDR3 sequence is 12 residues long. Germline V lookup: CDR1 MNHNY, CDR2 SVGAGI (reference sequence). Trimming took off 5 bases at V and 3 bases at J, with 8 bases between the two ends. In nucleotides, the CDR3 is TGTGCCAGCAGTCCACAGGGCTACGAGCAGTACTTC. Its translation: CASSPQGYEQYF.

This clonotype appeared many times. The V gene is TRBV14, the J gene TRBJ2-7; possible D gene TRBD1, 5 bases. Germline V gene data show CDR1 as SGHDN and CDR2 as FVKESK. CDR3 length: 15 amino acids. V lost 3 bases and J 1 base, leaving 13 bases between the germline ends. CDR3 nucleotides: TGTGCCAGCAGCCAGGGGCGGAGCTATTCCTACGAGCAGTACTTC. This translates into CASSQGRSYSYEQYF.

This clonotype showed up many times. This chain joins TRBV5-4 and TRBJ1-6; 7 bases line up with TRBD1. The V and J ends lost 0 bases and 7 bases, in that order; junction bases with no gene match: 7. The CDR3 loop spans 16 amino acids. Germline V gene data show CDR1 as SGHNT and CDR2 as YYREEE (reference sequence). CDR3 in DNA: TGTGCCAGCAGCTTGGGGACAGGAGCTTGGAATTCACCCCTCCACTTT. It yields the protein CASSLGTGAWNSPLHF.

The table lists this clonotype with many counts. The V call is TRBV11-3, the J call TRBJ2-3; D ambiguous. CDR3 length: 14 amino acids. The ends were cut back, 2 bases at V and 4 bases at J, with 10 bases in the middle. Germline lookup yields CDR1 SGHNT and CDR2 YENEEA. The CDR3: CASSLRGLADTQYF. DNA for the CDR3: TGTGCCAGCAGCTTACGAGGATTGGCAGATACGCAGTATTTT.

The CDR3 DNA follows: TGCGCCAGCAGCCACCGGGACTTCACCTCCTACGAGCAGTACTTC. Translation gives CASSHRDFTSYEQYF. The V call is TRBV4-1, the J call TRBJ2-7; TRBD2 is a possible D gene (6 bases). CDR3 size: 15 residues. Per the germline V gene, CDR1 is MGHRA and CDR2 is YSYEKL. V dropped 3 bases and J dropped 0 bases, with 12 bases sitting between them.

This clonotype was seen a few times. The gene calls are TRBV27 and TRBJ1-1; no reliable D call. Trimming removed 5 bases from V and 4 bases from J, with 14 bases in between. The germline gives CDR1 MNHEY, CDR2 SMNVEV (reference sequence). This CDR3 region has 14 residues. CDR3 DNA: TGTGCCAGCAGTCCCCAAGCCTTTGTCACTGAAGCTTTCTTT. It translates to CASSPQAFVTEAFF.

CDR3 DNA sequence: TGTGCCAGCAGTTTTACGCAAAAGGGACAGCCCCAGCATTTT. Residues: CASSFTQKGQPQHF. This sequence joins TRBV28 and TRBJ1-5, with D unresolved. The germline V and J ends were trimmed by 3 bases and 7 bases, with 13 bases remaining between them. This CDR3 is 14 amino acids long. Germline V gene lookup returns CDR1 MDHEN and CDR2 SYDVKM.

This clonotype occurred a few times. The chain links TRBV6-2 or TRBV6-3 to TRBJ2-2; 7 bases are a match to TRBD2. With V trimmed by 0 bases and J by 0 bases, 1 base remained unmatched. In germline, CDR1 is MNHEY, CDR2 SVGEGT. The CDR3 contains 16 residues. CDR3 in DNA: TGTGCCAGCAGTTACTCACTAGCGTCGAACACCGGGGAGCTGTTTTTT. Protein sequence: CASSYSLASNTGELFF.

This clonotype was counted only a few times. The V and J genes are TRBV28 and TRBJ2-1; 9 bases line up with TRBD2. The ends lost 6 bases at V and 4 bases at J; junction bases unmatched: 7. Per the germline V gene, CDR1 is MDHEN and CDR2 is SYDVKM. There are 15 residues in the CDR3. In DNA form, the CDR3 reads TGTGCCAGCAGGCGTACTAGCGGGCAGTACAATGAGCAGTTCTTC. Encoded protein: CASRRTSGQYNEQFF.

In DNA, the CDR3 is TGCAGTGCTCAAGGGCTAGCGGCCCCCACAGATACGCAGTATTTT. It yields the protein CSAQGLAAPTDTQYF. This sequence joins TRBV20-1 and TRBJ2-3; TRBD2 agrees at 7 bases. The CDR3 length is 15 residues. Germline values: CDR1 DFQATT, CDR2 SNEGSKA (reference sequence). Losses at the gene ends were 5 bases for V and 2 bases for J; bases not matched to a gene: 10.

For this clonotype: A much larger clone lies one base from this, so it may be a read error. CDR3 DNA sequence: TGTGCCAGCAGCCAGGACACCGGGGAGCTGTTTTTT. It codes for CASSQDTGELFF. This chain uses TRBV7-9 with TRBJ2-2, with D uncertain. The CDR3 spans 12 residues. Germline-derived CDR1 and CDR2 are SEHNR and FQNEAQ (reference sequence). Trimming removed 5 bases from V and 3 bases from J, with 4 bases in between. Variable domain in full (rest from reference TRBV7-9 and TRBJ2-2): DTGVSQNPRHKITKRGQNVTFRCDPISEHNRLYWYRQTLGQGPEFLTYFQNEAQLEKSRLLSDRFSAERPKGSFSTLEIQRTEQGDSAMYLCASSQDTGELFFGEGSRLTVL.

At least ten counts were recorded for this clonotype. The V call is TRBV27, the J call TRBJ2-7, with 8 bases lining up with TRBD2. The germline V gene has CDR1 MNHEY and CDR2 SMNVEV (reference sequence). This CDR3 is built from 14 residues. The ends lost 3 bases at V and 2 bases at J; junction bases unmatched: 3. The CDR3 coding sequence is TGTGCCAGCAGTTTTTTCGGGAGGGCCTACGAGCAGTACTTC. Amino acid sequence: CASSFFGRAYEQYF.

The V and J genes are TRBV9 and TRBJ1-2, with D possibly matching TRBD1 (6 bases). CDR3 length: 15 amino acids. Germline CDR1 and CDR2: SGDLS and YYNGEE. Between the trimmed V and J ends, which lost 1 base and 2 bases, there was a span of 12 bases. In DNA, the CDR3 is TGTGCCAGCAGCGTACTCGGACAGCCGAACTATGGCTACACCTTC. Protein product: CASSVLGQPNYGYTF. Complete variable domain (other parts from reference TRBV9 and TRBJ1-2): DSGVTQTPKHLITATGQRVTLRCSPRSGDLSVYWYQQSLDQGLQFLIQYYNGEERAKGNILERFSAQQFPDLHSELNLSSLELGDSALYFCASSVLGQPNYGYTFGSGTRLTVV.

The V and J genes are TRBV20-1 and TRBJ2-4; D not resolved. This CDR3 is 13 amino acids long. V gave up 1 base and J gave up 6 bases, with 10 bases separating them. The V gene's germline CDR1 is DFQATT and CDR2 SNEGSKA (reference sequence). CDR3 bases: TGCAGTGCTAGAGTAGCAGGTCTAAACATTCAGTACTTC. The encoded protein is CSARVAGLNIQYF.

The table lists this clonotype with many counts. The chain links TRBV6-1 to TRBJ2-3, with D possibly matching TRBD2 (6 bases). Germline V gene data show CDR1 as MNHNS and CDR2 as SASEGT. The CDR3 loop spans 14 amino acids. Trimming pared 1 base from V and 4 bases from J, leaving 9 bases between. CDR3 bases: TGTGCCAGCAGTGAAGTGTCGGGAGCAGATACGCAGTATTTT. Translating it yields CASSEVSGADTQYF.

CDR3 protein: CASSTPSLAENTGELFF. The DNA for the CDR3 is TGTGCCAGTAGTACCCCCTCACTAGCGGAAAACACCGGGGAGCTGTTTTTT. The chain combines TRBV19 with TRBJ2-2; 8 bases line up with TRBD2. This CDR3 is 17 amino acids long. The V gene end was trimmed by 4 bases and the J gene end by 2 bases; junction bases not matched to a gene: 9. The V gene's germline CDR1 is LNHDA and CDR2 SQIVND (reference sequence).

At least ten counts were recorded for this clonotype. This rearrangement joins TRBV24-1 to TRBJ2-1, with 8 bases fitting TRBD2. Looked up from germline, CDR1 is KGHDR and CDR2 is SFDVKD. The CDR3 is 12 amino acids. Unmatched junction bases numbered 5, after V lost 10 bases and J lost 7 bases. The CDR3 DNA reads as TGTGCCACGACAAGCGGGAGAAATGAGCAGTTCTTC. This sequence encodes CATTSGRNEQFF.

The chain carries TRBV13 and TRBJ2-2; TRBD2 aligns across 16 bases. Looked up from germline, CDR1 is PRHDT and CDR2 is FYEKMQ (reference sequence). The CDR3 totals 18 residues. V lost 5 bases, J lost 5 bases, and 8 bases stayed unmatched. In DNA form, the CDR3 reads TGTGCCAGCAGCCCGGGACTAGCGGGAGGGCCGAGGACCGGGGAGCTGTTTTTT. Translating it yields CASSPGLAGGPRTGELFF.

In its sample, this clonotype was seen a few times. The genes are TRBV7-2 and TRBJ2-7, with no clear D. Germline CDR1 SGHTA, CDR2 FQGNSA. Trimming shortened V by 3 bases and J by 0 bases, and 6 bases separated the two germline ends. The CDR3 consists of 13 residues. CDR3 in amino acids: CASSFHSSYEQYF. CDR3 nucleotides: TGTGCCAGCAGCTTTCACAGCTCCTACGAGCAGTACTTC.

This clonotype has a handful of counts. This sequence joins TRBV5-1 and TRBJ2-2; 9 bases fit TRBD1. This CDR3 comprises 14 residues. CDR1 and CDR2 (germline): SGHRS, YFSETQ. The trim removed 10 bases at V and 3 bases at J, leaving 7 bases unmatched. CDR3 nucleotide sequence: TGCGCCGGACGACAGGGGGACCACACCGGGGAGCTGTTTTTT. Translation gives CAGRQGDHTGELFF.

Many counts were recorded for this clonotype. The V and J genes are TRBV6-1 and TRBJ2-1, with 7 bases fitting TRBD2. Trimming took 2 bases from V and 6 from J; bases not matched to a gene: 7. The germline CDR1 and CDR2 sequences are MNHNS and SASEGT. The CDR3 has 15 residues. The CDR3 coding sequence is TGTGCCAGCAGTGAATTTATCACGGGAGGCAATGAGCAGTTCTTC. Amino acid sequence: CASSEFITGGNEQFF.

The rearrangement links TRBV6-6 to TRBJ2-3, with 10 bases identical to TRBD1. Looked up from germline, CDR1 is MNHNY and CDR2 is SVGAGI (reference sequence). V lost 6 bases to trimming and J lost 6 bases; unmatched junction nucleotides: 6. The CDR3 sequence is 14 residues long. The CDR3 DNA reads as TGTGCCAGCAGCCCCGGGACAGGGGTGGATACGCAGTATTTT. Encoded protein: CASSPGTGVDTQYF.